The present entry profiles one TCR beta chain with its context. The sample carries other DNA sequences with the same CDR3. Per the study methods: Estimation of nucleated cell counts was performed using reference gene primer amplification. Assay: immunoSEQ multiplex PCR; the TCRdb copy retains only in-frame clones and omits some. That table supplies the V and J calls and clone size; D and trimming were determined from the DNA. The repertoire has some 210,000 clones, around 90% of them found once; the top ten carry 0.82%. The data were obtained in a study of blood T cell repertoires in COVID-19. Study as a whole: Acute and convalescent COVID-19 samples came from the United States, Italy and Spain.

Patients at the Seattle site were enrolled during active infection and followed longitudinally. The CDR3 extends over 13 amino acids. The germline V and J ends were trimmed by 2 bases and 6 bases, with 7 bases remaining between them. Germline CDR1 and CDR2: MDHEN and SYDVKM. Sequencing input: peripheral blood. The receptor was derived from a man aged 55 to 70 with COVID-19, enrolled during active disease. V usage is TRBV28 and J usage is TRBJ2-2; no clear D. The CDR3 DNA reads TGTGCCAGCAGTTTAAACGCAGCCGGGGAGCTGTTTTTT. This translates into CASSLNAAGELFF.